The 29 T cell receptor beta chains below come from one sample, sequenced in a study of blood T cell repertoires in COVID-19. Sequenced by immunoSEQ multiplex PCR; TCRdb stores in-frame clones only, minus some. The sample gives a few hundred thousand clones, approximately 86% of which show up once; just over 7% is in the top ten. Sequencing used peripheral blood. Receptor source: a woman aged 55-69 years with COVID-19, enrolled during active disease.

The chain has TRBV3-1 (or the pseudogene TRBV3-2) and TRBJ2-2, with 9 bases aligning to TRBD1. Per the germline V gene, CDR1 is LGHDT and CDR2 is YNNKEL (reference sequence). The CDR3 contains 15 residues. J gave up 6 bases and V 5 bases, and 7 bases lay outside the gene matches. The CDR3 DNA sequence: TGTGCCAGCAGCTCCCGGGACAGGGCTTCCGGGGAGCTGTTTTTT. Translated, it gives CASSSRDRASGELFF.

This rearrangement joins TRBV27 to TRBJ1-5; TRBD1 matches 9 bases. The CDR3 covers 16 residues. The J segment lost 2 bases and the V segment lost 3 bases, leaving 5 bases of the junction unmatched. The germline V gene encodes CDR1 MNHEY and CDR2 SMNVEV (reference sequence). The CDR3 nucleotides are TGTGCCAGCAGTTTTACAGGGGGCGGTGGCAATCAGCCCCAGCATTTT. Protein: CASSFTGGGGNQPQHF.

The gene calls are TRBV6-5 and TRBJ1-3; 7 bases line up with TRBD1. CDR3 length: 14 amino acids. From germline, CDR1 is MNHEY and CDR2 SVGAGI. V lost 3 bases and J lost 4; bases outside the gene matches: 3. The chain's CDR3 is CASSYDRAGNTIYF. The CDR3 coding sequence is TGTGCCAGCAGTTATGACAGGGCCGGAAACACCATATATTTT.

This clone was recorded once. The chain links TRBV27 to TRBJ2-3; TRBD1 matches at 8 bases. Losses at the gene ends were 2 bases for V and 10 bases for J; bases not matched to a gene: 14. CDR3 length: 16 residues. Germline V lookup: CDR1 MNHEY, CDR2 SMNVEV (reference sequence). The DNA for the CDR3 is TGTGCCAGCAGTTTAATCCCGCCAGGGGGCGGATCCGCGCAGTATTTT. Amino acid sequence: CASSLIPPGGGSAQYF.

The chain carries TRBV4-1 and TRBJ2-7, with 10 positions matching TRBD1. The CDR3 has 16 residues. The germline V gene has CDR1 MGHRA and CDR2 YSYEKL. The V gene end was trimmed by 1 base and the J gene end by 0 bases; junction bases not matched to a gene: 3. CDR3 amino acids: CASSQVWTGGSYEQYF. The CDR3 DNA is TGCGCCAGCAGCCAAGTCTGGACAGGGGGCTCCTACGAGCAGTACTTC.

V usage is TRBV6-5 and J usage is TRBJ1-2, with D possibly matching TRBD1 (6 bases). V was shortened by 0 bases and J by 7 bases, with 12 bases between the two germline ends. There are 14 residues in the CDR3. Germline-derived CDR1 and CDR2 are MNHEY and SVGAGI. This CDR3 is CASSYSWGQGGYTF. The CDR3 DNA reads TGTGCCAGCAGTTACTCTTGGGGGCAGGGTGGCTACACCTTC.

This clone was seen a handful of times. V usage is TRBV12-3 or TRBV12-4 and J usage is TRBJ2-2; no clear D. The CDR3 loop spans 13 amino acids. Trimming shortened V by 6 bases and J by 3 bases, and 8 bases separated the two germline ends. CDR3 in amino acids: CASSRRDTGELFF. CDR3 sequence (DNA): TGTGCCAGCAGCCGCCGAGACACCGGGGAGCTGTTTTTT.

CDR3 loop: CASTRGSIGNEQFF. In DNA form, the CDR3 reads TGTGCCAGTACGCGGGGGTCCATTGGGAATGAGCAGTTCTTC. The chain carries TRBV9 and TRBJ2-1, with 7 positions matching TRBD2. CDR1 is SGDLS, CDR2 YYNGEE, per germline. The V and J ends lost 8 bases and 7 bases, in that order; junction bases with no gene match: 12. The CDR3 totals 14 residues.

CDR3 nucleotide sequence: TGTGCCTGGAGTGACGGGGGAGGGGGTCAGCCCCAGCATTTT. This codes for CAWSDGGGGQPQHF. V gene TRBV30 combines with J gene TRBJ1-5, with D possibly TRBD1 on 6 matching bases. Germline V gives CDR1 GTSNPN, CDR2 SVGIG (reference sequence). CDR3 length: 14 residues. V was shortened by 1 base and J by 6 bases, with 13 bases between the two germline ends.

This chain uses TRBV18 with TRBJ1-1, with D possibly being TRBD1 (5 bases). The germline V and J ends were trimmed by 3 bases and 4 bases, with 15 bases remaining between them. The CDR3 has 15 residues. Germline values: CDR1 KGHSH, CDR2 LQKENI. The CDR3 here is CASSPPIGAVTEAFF. In nucleotides, the CDR3 is TGTGCCAGCTCACCTCCAATAGGGGCGGTCACTGAAGCTTTCTTT.

This chain connects TRBV9 to TRBJ2-1; D is possibly TRBD1 (5 bases). Germline V gene sequence: CDR1 SGDLS, CDR2 YYNGEE. V lost 0 bases and J 0 bases, leaving 7 bases between the germline ends. The CDR3 runs 15 residues. DNA of the CDR3: TGTGCCAGCAGCGTAGTTGACAGCTCCTACAATGAGCAGTTCTTC. Translated: CASSVVDSSYNEQFF.

V and J are TRBV19 and TRBJ1-2, with TRBD1 matching over 7 bases. V lost 5 bases to trimming and J lost 5 bases; unmatched junction nucleotides: 8. Germline CDR1 and CDR2: LNHDA and SQIVND (reference sequence). The CDR3 contains 14 residues. The CDR3 protein is CASSVRDSLYGYTF. Here the CDR3 DNA reads TGTGCCAGTAGTGTCCGGGACAGCCTTTATGGCTACACCTTC. Based on the CDR3 plus reference TRBV19 and TRBJ1-2, the full variable domain is DGGITQSPKYLFRKEGQNVTLSCEQNLNHDAMYWYRQDPGQGLRLIYYSQIVNDFQKGDIAEGYSVSREKKESFPLTVTSAQKNPTAFYLCASSVRDSLYGYTFGSGTRLTVV.

This rearrangement joins TRBV19 to TRBJ1-5; 8 bases agree with TRBD1. Trimming removed 3 bases from V and 2 bases from J; junction bases left unmatched: 12. Germline CDR1 and CDR2: LNHDA and SQIVND (reference sequence). There are 18 residues in the CDR3. The CDR3: CASSMTPRQGFGNQPQHF. In nucleotides, the CDR3 is TGTGCCAGTAGTATGACCCCTCGACAGGGGTTTGGCAATCAGCCCCAGCATTTT.

The J gene is TRBJ2-2, the V gene TRBV7-6, with D possibly TRBD1 on 5 matching bases. Germline V gene data show CDR1 as SGHVS and CDR2 as FNYEAQ. V dropped 5 bases and J dropped 3 bases, with 13 bases sitting between them. This CDR3 contains 15 residues. The CDR3 coding sequence is TGTGCCAGCAGCCGGATTCTAGGGGACACCGGGGAGCTGTTTTTT. Residues: CASSRILGDTGELFF.

CDR3 coding DNA: TGTGCCAGCAGGCAGGGCCAGACCGAAGCTTTCTTT. Translated, it gives CASRQGQTEAFF. The J gene is TRBJ1-1, the V gene TRBV2, with D tentatively TRBD1 (5 bases). The CDR3 length is 12 residues. Trimming took off 6 bases at V and 8 bases at J, with 13 bases between the two ends. Per germline, CDR1 SNHLY and CDR2 FYNNEI.

The rearrangement joins TRBV5-4 to TRBJ2-6, with unresolved D. The CDR3 extends over 13 amino acids. Germline assignment: CDR1 SGHNT and CDR2 YYREEE (reference sequence). The germline V and J ends were trimmed by 4 bases and 4 bases, with 6 bases remaining between them. CDR3 loop: CASSPAGANVLTF. CDR3 in DNA: TGTGCCAGCAGCCCCGCGGGGGCCAACGTCCTGACTTTC.

J is TRBJ1-1 and V is TRBV4-2, with 11 positions matching TRBD1. Germline V gene data show CDR1 as LGHNA and CDR2 as YNFKEQ. The V segment lost 1 base and the J segment 6 bases; nucleotides outside the gene matches: 4. CDR3 size: 15 residues. The CDR3 reads CASSQVGQGGSEAFF. CDR3 coding DNA: TGTGCCAGCAGCCAAGTGGGACAGGGGGGGTCTGAAGCTTTCTTT.

This clone has just one count. V is TRBV7-9 and J is TRBJ2-2; 11 bases line up with TRBD1. The length of the CDR3 is 17 residues. Trimming cost V 2 bases and J 6 bases; bases outside gene matches: 8. Germline V gene lookup returns CDR1 SEHNR and CDR2 FQNEAQ (reference sequence). The CDR3 here is CASSLYGTGGFSGELFF. In DNA form, the CDR3 reads TGTGCCAGCAGCTTATACGGGACAGGGGGATTCTCCGGGGAGCTGTTTTTT.

This rearrangement joins TRBV2 to TRBJ2-3; 9 bases line up with TRBD2. The germline gives CDR1 SNHLY, CDR2 FYNNEI. Trimming cost V 8 bases and J 6 bases; bases outside gene matches: 9. This CDR3 is built from 14 residues. The CDR3 reads CASALAGELDTQYF. CDR3 coding DNA: TGTGCCAGCGCATTAGCGGGGGAGCTGGATACGCAGTATTTT. Complete variable domain (other parts from reference TRBV2 and TRBJ2-3): EPEVTQTPSHQVTQMGQEVILRCVPISNHLYFYWYRQILGQKVEFLVSFYNNEISEKSEIFDDQFSVERPDGSNFTLKIRSTKLEDSAMYFCASALAGELDTQYFGPGTRLTVL.

V is TRBV2 and J is TRBJ1-1; possible D gene TRBD1, 6 bases. The CDR3 sequence is 13 residues long. V was shortened by 6 bases and J by 3 bases, with 11 bases between the two germline ends. CDR1 SNHLY and CDR2 FYNNEI come from the germline V gene. CDR3 DNA sequence: TGTGCCAGCAGGGTACAGGGCTACACTGAAGCTTTCTTT. As protein: CASRVQGYTEAFF. Drawing the rest from reference TRBV2 and TRBJ1-1, the complete variable domain is EPEVTQTPSHQVTQMGQEVILRCVPISNHLYFYWYRQILGQKVEFLVSFYNNEISEKSEIFDDQFSVERPDGSNFTLKIRSTKLEDSAMYFCASRVQGYTEAFFGQGTRLTVV.

This clone was seen only once. In DNA, the CDR3 is TGTGCCAGCTCGCCTAACGGACAGGGGGCTAGTCAGCCCCAGCATTTT. It encodes CASSPNGQGASQPQHF. The V and J genes are TRBV18 and TRBJ1-5, with 11 bases identical to TRBD1. The germline V gene encodes CDR1 KGHSH and CDR2 LQKENI. J gave up 6 bases and V 6 bases, and 10 bases lay outside the gene matches. The CDR3 is made up of 16 amino acids.

V and J are TRBV18 and TRBJ2-7, with 7 bases that match TRBD1. After removal of 2 bases from V and 6 bases from J, the junction contained 10 bases not matched to a gene. CDR1 and CDR2 (germline): KGHSH, LQKENI. CDR3 length equals 15 residues. The DNA of the CDR3 is TGTGCCAGCTCACCAACCACAGGGGAGCGAGGCGAGCAGTACTTC. Translation: CASSPTTGERGEQYF.

The chain links TRBV11-2 to TRBJ2-7; 10 bases line up with TRBD1. V was pared by 2 bases and J by 5 bases, with 9 bases of the junction left unmatched. The CDR3 runs to 16 residues. Germline V lookup: CDR1 SGHAT, CDR2 FQNNGV. CDR3 sequence: CASSLQDRDRGHEQYF. Written as DNA, the CDR3 is TGTGCCAGCAGCTTACAGGACCGGGACAGGGGCCACGAGCAGTACTTC.

This chain joins TRBV6-5 and TRBJ1-1, with TRBD1 as a possible D gene (6 bases). Germline CDR1 MNHEY, CDR2 SVGAGI. The germline V and J ends were trimmed by 2 bases and 4 bases, with 11 bases remaining between them. The CDR3 has 14 amino acids. The CDR3 loop is CASSYGYRVTEAFF. CDR3 DNA sequence: TGTGCCAGCAGTTACGGGTACAGGGTCACTGAAGCTTTCTTT.

This sequence joins TRBV19 and TRBJ1-3; no clear D. Germline-derived CDR1 and CDR2 are LNHDA and SQIVND (reference sequence). The CDR3 runs to 16 residues. The V end lost 3 bases, the J end lost 0 bases, and 12 bases lay between the germline ends. The CDR3 nucleotides read TGTGCCAGTAGTATCAAGACACCTTTCTCTGGAAACACCATATATTTT. Translating gives CASSIKTPFSGNTIYF.

The chain is built from TRBV30 and TRBJ2-1; possible D gene TRBD1, 6 bases. In germline, CDR1 is GTSNPN, CDR2 SVGIG (reference sequence). V gave up 0 bases and J gave up 0 bases, with 12 bases separating them. The CDR3 extends over 16 amino acids. The CDR3 DNA sequence: TGTGCCTGGAGTGTACAGGGCCTTAGCTCCTACAATGAGCAGTTCTTC. It codes for CAWSVQGLSSYNEQFF.

The gene calls are TRBV5-1 and TRBJ1-6, with D hard to call. V lost 1 base and J 7 bases, leaving 12 bases between the germline ends. Germline values: CDR1 SGHRS, CDR2 YFSETQ. The CDR3 is 15 residues long. The DNA for the CDR3 is TGCGCCAGCAGCTTGTTGGACGGGAAAAATTCACCCCTCCACTTT. Its protein is CASSLLDGKNSPLHF.

This chain joins TRBV11-3 and TRBJ2-7; TRBD2 might be the D (5 bases). The CDR3 loop spans 15 amino acids. From germline, CDR1 is SGHNT and CDR2 YENEEA. Trimming removed 5 bases at V and 0 bases at J, with 14 bases between. CDR3 sequence reads: CASSARPGNSYEQYF. The DNA for the CDR3 is TGTGCCAGCAGCGCACGACCGGGAAACTCCTACGAGCAGTACTTC.

V and J are TRBV5-6 and TRBJ1-2; D is uncertain. The V end lost 4 bases, the J end lost 0 bases, and 13 bases lay between the germline ends. The germline V gene has CDR1 SGHDT and CDR2 YYEEEE. CDR3 size: 15 residues. The CDR3 region has the DNA TGTGCCAGCAGCCCGACGGCGGGCGCTAACTATGGCTACACCTTC. It is translated as CASSPTAGANYGYTF. Combining the CDR3 with reference TRBV5-6 and TRBJ1-2 gives the whole variable domain DAGVTQSPTHLIKTRGQQVTLRCSPKSGHDTVSWYQQALGQGPQFIFQYYEEEERQRGNFPDRFSGHQFPNYSSELNVNALLLGDSALYLCASSPTAGANYGYTFGSGTRLTVV.